The present entry profiles one T cell receptor beta chain with its context. The record originates from a study of T cell changes during pregnancy in multiple sclerosis. This table comes from immunoSEQ multiplex PCR, and its TCRdb copy is limited to in-frame clones, with some not included. The sample records around 62,000 clones, 91% being singletons. CDR3 size: 16 residues. V lost 1 base to trimming and J lost 0 bases, with 13 bases between them. Germline CDR1 and CDR2: SGHAT and FQDESV (reference sequence). The chain joins TRBV11-1 to TRBJ2-7; D is perhaps TRBD1 (5 bases). The starting material was CD4+ T cells from peripheral blood mononuclear cells, obtained in the first trimester of pregnancy. The receptor was isolated from a female donor with multiple sclerosis, enrolled in a pregnancy study. The CDR3 DNA is TGTGCCAGCAGCTTAGACTCCAGCAGGGTCTCCTACGAGCAGTACTTC. Amino acid sequence: CASSLDSSRVSYEQYF.